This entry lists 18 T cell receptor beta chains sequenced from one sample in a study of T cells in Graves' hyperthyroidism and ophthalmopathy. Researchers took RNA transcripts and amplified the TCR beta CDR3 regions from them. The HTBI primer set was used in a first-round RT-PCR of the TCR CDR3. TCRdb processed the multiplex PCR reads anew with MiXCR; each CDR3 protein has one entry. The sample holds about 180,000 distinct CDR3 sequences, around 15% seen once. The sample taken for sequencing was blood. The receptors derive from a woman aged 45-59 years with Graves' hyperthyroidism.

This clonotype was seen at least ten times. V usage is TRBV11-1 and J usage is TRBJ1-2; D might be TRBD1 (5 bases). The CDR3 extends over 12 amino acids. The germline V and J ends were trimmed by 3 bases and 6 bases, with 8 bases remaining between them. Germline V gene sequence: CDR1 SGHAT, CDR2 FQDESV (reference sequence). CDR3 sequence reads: CASSFEGNGYTF. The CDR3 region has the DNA TGTGCCAGCAGCTTTGAGGGGAATGGCTACACCTTC.

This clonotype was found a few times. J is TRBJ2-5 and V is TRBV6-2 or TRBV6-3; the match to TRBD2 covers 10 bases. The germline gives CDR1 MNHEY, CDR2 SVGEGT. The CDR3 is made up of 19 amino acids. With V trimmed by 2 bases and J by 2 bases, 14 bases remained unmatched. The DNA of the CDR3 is TGTGCCAGCAGTTACGGGGCTAGCGGGGGTAGAAAAGAACAAGAGACCCAGTACTTC. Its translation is CASSYGASGGRKEQETQYF.

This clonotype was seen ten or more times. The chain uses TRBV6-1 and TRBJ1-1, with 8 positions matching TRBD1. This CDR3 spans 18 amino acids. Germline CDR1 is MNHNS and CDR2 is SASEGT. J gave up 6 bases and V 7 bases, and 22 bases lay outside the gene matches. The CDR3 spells CASKPPAARGQLSPEAFF. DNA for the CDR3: TGTGCCAGCAAGCCGCCGGCGGCCAGGGGGCAACTCAGCCCTGAAGCTTTCTTT.

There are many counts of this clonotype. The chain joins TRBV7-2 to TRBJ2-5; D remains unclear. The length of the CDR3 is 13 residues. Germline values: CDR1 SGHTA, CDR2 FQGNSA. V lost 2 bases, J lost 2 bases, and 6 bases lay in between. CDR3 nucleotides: TGTGCCAGCAGCTTAACCCTTCAAGAGACCCAGTACTTC. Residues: CASSLTLQETQYF.

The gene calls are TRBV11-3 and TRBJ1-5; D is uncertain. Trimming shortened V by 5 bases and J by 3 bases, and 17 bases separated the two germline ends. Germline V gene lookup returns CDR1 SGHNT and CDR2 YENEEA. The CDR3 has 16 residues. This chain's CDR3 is CASSPAFRDSNQPQHF. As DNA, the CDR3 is TGTGCCAGCAGCCCTGCTTTTAGGGATTCCAATCAGCCCCAGCATTTT.

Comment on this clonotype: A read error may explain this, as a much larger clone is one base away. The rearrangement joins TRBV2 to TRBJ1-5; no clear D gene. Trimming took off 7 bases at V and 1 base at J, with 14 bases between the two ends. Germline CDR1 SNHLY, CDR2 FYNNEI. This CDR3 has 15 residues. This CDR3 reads CASNQEASSNQPQHF. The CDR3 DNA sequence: TGTGCCAGCAACCAGGAGGCTTCGAGCAATCAGCCCCAGCATTTT.

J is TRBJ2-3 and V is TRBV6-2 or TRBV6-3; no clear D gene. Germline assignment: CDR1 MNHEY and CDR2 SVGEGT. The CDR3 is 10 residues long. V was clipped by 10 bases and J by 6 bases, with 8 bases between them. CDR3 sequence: CATRHDTQYF. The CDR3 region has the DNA TGTGCCACCCGCCACGATACGCAGTATTTT.

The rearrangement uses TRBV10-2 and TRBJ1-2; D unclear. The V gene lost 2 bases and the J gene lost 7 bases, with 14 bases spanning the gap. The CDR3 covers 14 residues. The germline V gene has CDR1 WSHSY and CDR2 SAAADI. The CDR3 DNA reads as TGCGCCAGCAGTGAGACCCCGCAGGTACCTGGCTACACCTTC. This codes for CASSETPQVPGYTF.

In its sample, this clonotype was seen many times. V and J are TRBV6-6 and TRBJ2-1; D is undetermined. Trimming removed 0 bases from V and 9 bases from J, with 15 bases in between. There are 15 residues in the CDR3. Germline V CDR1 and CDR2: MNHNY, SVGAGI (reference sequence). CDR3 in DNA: TGTGCCAGCAGTTACTCGTCTCCGGGTAGGGCTGAGCAGTTCTTC. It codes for CASSYSSPGRAEQFF.

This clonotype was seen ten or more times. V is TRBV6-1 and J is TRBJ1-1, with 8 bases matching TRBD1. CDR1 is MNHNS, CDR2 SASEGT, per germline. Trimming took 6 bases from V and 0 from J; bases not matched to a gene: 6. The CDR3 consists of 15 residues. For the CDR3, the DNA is TGTGCCAGCAGCCCAGGGACAGGCTTGAACACTGAAGCTTTCTTT. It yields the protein CASSPGTGLNTEAFF.

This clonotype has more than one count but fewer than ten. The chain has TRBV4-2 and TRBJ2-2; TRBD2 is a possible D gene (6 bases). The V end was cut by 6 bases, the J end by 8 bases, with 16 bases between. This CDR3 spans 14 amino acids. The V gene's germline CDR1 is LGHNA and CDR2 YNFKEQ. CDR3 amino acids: CASRPTRELGELFF. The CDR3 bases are TGTGCCAGCAGGCCGACTAGGGAGTTAGGGGAGCTGTTTTTT.

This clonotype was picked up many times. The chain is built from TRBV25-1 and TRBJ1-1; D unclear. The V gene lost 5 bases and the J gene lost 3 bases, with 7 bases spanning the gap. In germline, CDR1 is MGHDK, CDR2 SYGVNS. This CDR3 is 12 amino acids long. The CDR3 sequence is CASSFWDTEAFF. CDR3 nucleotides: TGTGCCAGCAGTTTCTGGGACACTGAAGCTTTCTTT.

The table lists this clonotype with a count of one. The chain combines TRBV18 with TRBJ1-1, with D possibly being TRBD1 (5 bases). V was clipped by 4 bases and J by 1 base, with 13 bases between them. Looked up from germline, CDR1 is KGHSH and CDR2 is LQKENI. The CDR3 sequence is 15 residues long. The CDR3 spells CASSLMGGENTEAFF. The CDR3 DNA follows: TGTGCCAGCTCACTGATGGGGGGGGAGAACACTGAAGCTTTCTTT.

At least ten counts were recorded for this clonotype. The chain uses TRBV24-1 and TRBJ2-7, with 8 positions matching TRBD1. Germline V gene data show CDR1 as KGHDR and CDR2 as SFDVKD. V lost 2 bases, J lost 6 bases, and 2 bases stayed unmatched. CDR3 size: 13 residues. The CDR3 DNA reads TGTGCCACCAGTGATTGGACAGGGTTCGAGCAGTACTTC. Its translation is CATSDWTGFEQYF.

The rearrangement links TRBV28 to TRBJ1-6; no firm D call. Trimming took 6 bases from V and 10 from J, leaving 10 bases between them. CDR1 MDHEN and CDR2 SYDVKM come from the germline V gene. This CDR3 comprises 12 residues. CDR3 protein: CASRDASSPLHF. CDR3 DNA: TGTGCCAGCAGGGACGCGTCATCACCCCTCCACTTT.

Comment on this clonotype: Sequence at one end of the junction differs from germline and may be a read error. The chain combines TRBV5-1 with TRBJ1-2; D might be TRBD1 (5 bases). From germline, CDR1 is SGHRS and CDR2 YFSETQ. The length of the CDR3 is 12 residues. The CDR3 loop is CASSLVGGGYTF. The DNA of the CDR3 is TGTGCCAGCAGCTTGGTTGGGGGTGGCTACACCTTC. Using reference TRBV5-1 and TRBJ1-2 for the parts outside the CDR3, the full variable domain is KAGVTQTPRYLIKTRGQQVTLSCSPISGHRSVSWYQQTPGQGLQFLFEYFSETQRNKGNFPGRFSGRQFSNSRSEMNVSTLELGDSALYLCASSLVGGGYTFGSGTRLTVV.

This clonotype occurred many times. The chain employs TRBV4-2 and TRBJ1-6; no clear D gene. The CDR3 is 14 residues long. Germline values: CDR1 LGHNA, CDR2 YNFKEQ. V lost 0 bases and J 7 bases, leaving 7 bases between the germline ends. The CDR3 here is CASSQDSSNSPLHF. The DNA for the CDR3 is TGTGCCAGCAGCCAAGACAGTTCCAATTCACCCCTCCACTTT.

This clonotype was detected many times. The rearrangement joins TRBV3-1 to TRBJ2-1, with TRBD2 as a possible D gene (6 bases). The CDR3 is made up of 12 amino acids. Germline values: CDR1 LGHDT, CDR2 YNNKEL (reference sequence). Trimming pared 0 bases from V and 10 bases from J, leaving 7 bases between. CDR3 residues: CASSQEGREQFF. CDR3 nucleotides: TGTGCCAGCAGCCAAGAGGGGAGGGAGCAGTTCTTC.